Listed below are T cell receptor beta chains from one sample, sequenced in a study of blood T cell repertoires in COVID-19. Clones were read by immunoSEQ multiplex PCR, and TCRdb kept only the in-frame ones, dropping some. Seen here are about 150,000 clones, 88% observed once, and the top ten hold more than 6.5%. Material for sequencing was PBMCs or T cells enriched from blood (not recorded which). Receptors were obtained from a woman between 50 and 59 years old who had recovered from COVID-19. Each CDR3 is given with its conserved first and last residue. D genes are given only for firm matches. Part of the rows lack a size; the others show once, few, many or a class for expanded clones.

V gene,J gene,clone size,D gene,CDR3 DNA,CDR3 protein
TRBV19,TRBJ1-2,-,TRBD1,TGTGCCAGTTTCCTTCGAAGCACAGGGGCTCTCTATGGCTACACCTTC,CASFLRSTGALYGYTF
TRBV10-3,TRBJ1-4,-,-,TGTGCCATCAGTGCCGGAGGGGCAGCTAATGAAAAACTGTTTTTT,CAISAGGAANEKLFF
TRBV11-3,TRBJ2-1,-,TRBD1,TGTGCCAGCAGCTTAACCAGGGGGCGTGAGCAGTTCTTC,CASSLTRGREQFF
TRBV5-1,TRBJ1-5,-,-,TGCGCCAGCAGCAGACCCCCTAGGTCCCAGCATTTT,CASSRPPRSQHF
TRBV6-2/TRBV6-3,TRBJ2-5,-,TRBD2,TGTGCCAGCAGTGGAACTAGCGGGGGTATGGAGACCCAGTACTTC,CASSGTSGGMETQYF
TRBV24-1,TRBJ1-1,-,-,TGTGCCACCAGTGGGGGCCGGGGGAGGAACACTGAAGCTTTCTTT,CATSGGRGRNTEAFF
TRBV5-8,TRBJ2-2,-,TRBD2,TGTGCCAGCAGCCGGGCGGGGGGCGTATCGAACACCGGGGAGCTGTTTTTT,CASSRAGGVSNTGELFF
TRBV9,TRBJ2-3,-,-,TGTGCCAGCAGCCCAGGTAGCGCCCTCACAGATACGCAGTATTTT,CASSPGSALTDTQYF
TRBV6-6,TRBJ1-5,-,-,TGTGCCATTGCAGGGAAGGATCAGCCCCAGCATTTT,CAIAGKDQPQHF
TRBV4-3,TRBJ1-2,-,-,TGCGCCAGCAGCCAAGATGAGGTTGGACAGAGGACTAACTATGGCTACACCTTC,CASSQDEVGQRTNYGYTF
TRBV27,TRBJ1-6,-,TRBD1,TGTGCCAGCAGTTCTACAGGGGGGAAGAATTCACCCCTCCACTTT,CASSSTGGKNSPLHF
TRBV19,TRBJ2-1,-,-,TGTGCCAGTAGTATACGACACTCCGATGAGCAGTTCTTC,CASSIRHSDEQFF
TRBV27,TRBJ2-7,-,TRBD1,TGTGCCAGCACGGGACAGGGCTACGAGCAGTACTTC,CASTGQGYEQYF
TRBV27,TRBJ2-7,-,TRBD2,TGTGCCAGCAATAGTCCCAGGGAGGGGAGCACCTACGAGCAGTACTTC,CASNSPREGSTYEQYF
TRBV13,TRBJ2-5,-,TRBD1,TGTGCCAGCAGCCGGGGACAGGGACAAGAGACCCAGTACTTC,CASSRGQGQETQYF
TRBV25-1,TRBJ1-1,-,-,TGTGCCAGCAGTGAAATTGACAGCAACACTGAAGCTTTCTTT,CASSEIDSNTEAFF
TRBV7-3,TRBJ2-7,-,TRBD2,TGTGCCAGCAGCTTAAGGCCGGGGGGGGGCCCCGCCTACGAGCAGTACTTC,CASSLRPGGGPAYEQYF
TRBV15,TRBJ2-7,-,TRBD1,TGTGCCACCAGCAGATCGGGGTTCCGGGACAGCACCTACGAGCAGTACTTC,CATSRSGFRDSTYEQYF
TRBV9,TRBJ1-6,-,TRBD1,TGTGCCAGCAGCACAGGGGGCGAACGTTCACCCCTCCACTTT,CASSTGGERSPLHF
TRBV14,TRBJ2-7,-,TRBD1,TGTGCCAGCAGCTGGGGGACAGTCTCCTACGAGCAGTACTTC,CASSWGTVSYEQYF
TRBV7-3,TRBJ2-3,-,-,TGTGCCAGCAGCTTAATTGGTTCAGGGATAGATACGCAGTATTTT,CASSLIGSGIDTQYF
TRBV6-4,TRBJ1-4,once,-,TGTGCCAGCAGTGACGGGGGGAAACTGTTTTTT,CASSDGGKLFF
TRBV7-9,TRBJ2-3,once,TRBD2,TGTGCCAGCAGCTTAGGTAGCGGGGGGGCAACAGATACGCAGTATTTT,CASSLGSGGATDTQYF
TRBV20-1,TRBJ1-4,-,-,TGCAGTGCTAGAGATGGGGCAGCCCTTTTTTTT,CSARDGAALFF
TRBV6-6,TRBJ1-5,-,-,TGTGCCAGCCAGGACTATAGCAATCAGCCCCAGCATTTT,CASQDYSNQPQHF
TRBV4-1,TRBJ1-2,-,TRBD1,TGCGCCAGCAGCCAAGATCGCCCGGACAGGGGAGATGGCTACACCTTC,CASSQDRPDRGDGYTF
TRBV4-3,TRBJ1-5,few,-,TGCGCCAGCAGCCCCACGTGGCTCGATCAGCCCCAGCATTTT,CASSPTWLDQPQHF
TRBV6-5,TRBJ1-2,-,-,TGTGCCAGCATGGGGCAGCGGGATGGCTACACCTTC,CASMGQRDGYTF
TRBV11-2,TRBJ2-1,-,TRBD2,TGTGCCAGCAGCCCCTTAGCGGGGGGGCTAAACAATGAGCAGTTCTTC,CASSPLAGGLNNEQFF
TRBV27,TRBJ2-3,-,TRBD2,TGTGCCAGCAGTTCTACTAGCGGATTCACAGATACGCAGTATTTT,CASSSTSGFTDTQYF
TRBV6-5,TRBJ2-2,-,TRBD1,TGTGCCAGCAGTTACGGGACAGGGGGCCGGACCGGGGAGCTGTTTTTT,CASSYGTGGRTGELFF
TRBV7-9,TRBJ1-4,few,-,TGTGCCAGCAGTCTCCGGGGGACTAATGAAAAACTGTTTTTT,CASSLRGTNEKLFF
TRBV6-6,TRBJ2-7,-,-,TGTGCCAGCAGTTACAGGACTAATCCTTACGAGCAGTACTTC,CASSYRTNPYEQYF
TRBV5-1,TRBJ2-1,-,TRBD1,TGCGCCAGCAGCTTAGGTTTCGGGACAGGGATTGACAATGAGCAGTTCTTC,CASSLGFGTGIDNEQFF
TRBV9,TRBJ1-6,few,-,TGTGCCAGCAGCTTCAGACAGGAACGGTCACCCCTCCACTTT,CASSFRQERSPLHF
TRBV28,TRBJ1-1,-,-,TGTGCCAGCAGTTTAGGACCGGAGCGGGCTTTCTTT,CASSLGPERAFF
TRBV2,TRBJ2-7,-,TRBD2,TGTGCCAGCGGCCGGGACTACGGTTACGAGCAGTACTTC,CASGRDYGYEQYF
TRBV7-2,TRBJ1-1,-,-,TGTGCCAGCAGCGGTCTTTGGGGCAGGGTGGTGAGCACTGAAGCTTTCTTT,CASSGLWGRVVSTEAFF
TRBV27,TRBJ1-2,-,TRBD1,TGTGCCAGCAGCCTCCGAGGACAGGGCCCTGCTAACTATGGCTACACCTTC,CASSLRGQGPANYGYTF
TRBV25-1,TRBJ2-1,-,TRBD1,TGTGCCAGCAGTGTTTTCGGGACAGGGAAAATCCATGAGCAGTTCTTC,CASSVFGTGKIHEQFF
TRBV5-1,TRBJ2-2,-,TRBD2,TGCGCCAGCAGCTTGGTTCCGGGAGGCACGGAGCTGTTTTTT,CASSLVPGGTELFF
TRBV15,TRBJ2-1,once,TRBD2,TGTGCCACCAGCAGAGATCCCGGGAGGGAAGGCAATGAGCAGTTCTTC,CATSRDPGREGNEQFF
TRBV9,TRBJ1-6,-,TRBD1,TGTGCCAGCAGCGTAGAGGACAGGGAGAATTCACCCCTCCACTTT,CASSVEDRENSPLHF
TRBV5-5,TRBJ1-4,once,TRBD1,TGTGCCAGCAGCTTTCGTGGCGGAGGGGGCGGTGAAAAACTGTTTTTT,CASSFRGGGGGEKLFF
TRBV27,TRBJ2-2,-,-,TGTGCCAGCAGTTTTTTGGGAGCTTCCGGGGAGCTGTTTTTT,CASSFLGASGELFF
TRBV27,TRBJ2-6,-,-,TGTGCCAGCAGCAGGGTTTTCTCTGGGGCCAACGTCCTGACTTTC,CASSRVFSGANVLTF
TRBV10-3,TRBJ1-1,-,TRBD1,TGTGCCATCAGGACAGGGAAGGGGGCCACTGAAGCTTTCTTT,CAIRTGKGATEAFF